This section outlines one T cell receptor (beta chain) sequence together with its context. This specimen comes from a study of control samples from healthy donors and cancer patients. The repertoire was sequenced with immunoSEQ multiplex PCR; TCRdb's copy has only in-frame clones and lacks some. The top ten hold 2% to 2.5% of the sample, which has about 170,000 clones, around 90% seen once. J was trimmed by 4 bases and V by 6 bases; bases with no gene match: 7. Germline V lookup: CDR1 KGHSH, CDR2 LQKENI. This CDR3 contains 14 residues. This chain uses TRBV18 with TRBJ2-3, with TRBD2 identical over 7 bases. This receptor was obtained from a woman in her thirties or forties in good health. The sequenced material came from blood. As DNA, the CDR3 is TGTGCCAGCTCGTACGGGGGGTCCGCAGATACGCAGTATTTT. Its translation: CASSYGGSADTQYF.